This T cell receptor (beta chain) appears in the sequencing data of a study of monozygotic twins with inflammatory bowel disease. The study's findings and limits: The data offered no way to tell different T cell subtypes apart. Ultimately, a single strong signal or clonotype associated with IBD was not supported.

Germline CDR1 reads SGHKS; CDR2 reads YYEKEE (reference sequence). This CDR3 contains 15 residues. Note on this clonotype: Its specificity is unknown.

For each CDR3 protein, TCRdb gives one entry from its re-call of the 5' RACE reads, without DNA. The sample holds 150,000 to 200,000 distinct CDR3 sequences. The J gene is TRBJ2-7, the V gene TRBV5-5; there is no DNA to check the TCRdb D call of TRBD1. Material for sequencing was blood. This sequence was found in a human donor with ulcerative colitis or Crohn's disease, or a healthy co-twin of an affected twin (not recorded which). CDR3 in amino acids: CASSPDWDRAAEQYF.